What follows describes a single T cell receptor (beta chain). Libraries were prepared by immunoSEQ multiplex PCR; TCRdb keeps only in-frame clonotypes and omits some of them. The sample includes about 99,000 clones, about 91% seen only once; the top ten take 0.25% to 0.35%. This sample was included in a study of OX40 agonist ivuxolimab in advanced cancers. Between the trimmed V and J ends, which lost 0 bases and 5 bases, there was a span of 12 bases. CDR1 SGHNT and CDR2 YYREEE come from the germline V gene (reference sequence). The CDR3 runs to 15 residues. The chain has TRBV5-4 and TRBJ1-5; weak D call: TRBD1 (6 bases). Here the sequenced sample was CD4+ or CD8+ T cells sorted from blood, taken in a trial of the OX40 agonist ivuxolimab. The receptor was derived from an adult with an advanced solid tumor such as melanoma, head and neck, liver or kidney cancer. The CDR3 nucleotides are TGTGCCAGCAGCTTGGGGGGACAAGGGGATCAGCCCCAGCATTTT. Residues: CASSLGGQGDQPQHF.